Each of the 2 T cell receptor beta chains below was sequenced from the same sample in a study of read filtering for tumor transcriptome and immune sequencing. The library was built from around 400 ng RNA with molecular barcoded adaptors for alpha/delta and beta/gamma chains. TCRdb re-analysed the reads in MiXCR, keeping a single row per CDR3 protein. The sample holds 40,000 or so distinct CDR3 sequences, about 13% seen once. Sequencing used a population of CD138-negative cells sorted from bone marrow. These receptor sequences come from a donor aged 40 or over with multiple myeloma.

This clonotype is medium-sized. The chain combines TRBV7-9 with TRBJ1-1; no reliable D call. CDR1 and CDR2 from the germline V gene are SEHNR and FQNEAQ (reference sequence). The length of the CDR3 is 22 residues. Trimming cost V 1 base and J 0 bases, with 30 bases left between them. CDR3 in amino acids: CASSLGGFSGNQTYAMNTEAFF. The CDR3 DNA is TGTGCCAGCAGCTTAGGGGGATTTTCCGGGAACCAAACTTACGCGATGAACACTGAAGCTTTCTTT.

In its sample, this clonotype was seen many times. J is TRBJ2-7 and V is TRBV28, with D tentatively TRBD1 (5 bases). The CDR3 runs to 22 residues. Trimming stripped 2 bases from V and 0 bases from J, with 32 bases between. Germline V lookup: CDR1 MDHEN, CDR2 SYDVKM. The CDR3 spells CASSLGWNWGNDKPYSSYEQYF. The CDR3 DNA sequence: TGTGCCAGCAGTTTAGGTTGGAATTGGGGCAACGATAAGCCTTACAGCTCCTACGAGCAGTACTTC.